These 30 T cell receptor beta chains originate from one sample sequenced in a study of a mutant IDH1 vaccine in newly diagnosed glioma (dated by TCRdb to the early 2020s). Library preparation employed the immunoSEQ multiplex PCR assay. TCRdb's version of the immuneACCESS table is confined to in-frame rearrangements and falls short of the full clone set. An unresolved V gene accounts for under half of the shortfall where checked; the remainder is of unknown origin. The sample records fewer than 35,000 clones, approximately 83% of which are singletons. The ten top clones hold around 30% of the sample. Antigen specificity for these receptors is unknown. The meaning of the sample's time point label: week 47, end of study. Every vaccine dose consisted of 300 ug of a 20-mer mutant IDH1 peptide in Montanide, administered subcutaneously together with topical imiquimod. The specimen was PBMCs, collected from a glioma patient whose treatment included an IDH1 peptide vaccine. The receptor set was obtained from a young man with glioma.

The gene calls are TRBV28 and TRBJ2-2; possibly TRBD2 for D (6 bases). Germline V gene data show CDR1 as MDHEN and CDR2 as SYDVKM. Trimming left V 2 bases short and J 16 bases short, with 14 bases between. The CDR3 runs 12 residues. The CDR3 DNA sequence: TGTGCCAGCAGTTTACGACGTGGAGGGCGGTTTTTT. Amino acid sequence: CASSLRRGGRFF.

V and J are TRBV7-9 and TRBJ1-4; 8 nucleotides align to TRBD1. The CDR3 loop spans 14 amino acids. J was trimmed by 5 bases and V by 7 bases; bases with no gene match: 6. CDR1 SEHNR and CDR2 FQNEAQ come from the germline V gene (reference sequence). The chain's CDR3 is CASMLGQGNEKLFF. DNA of the CDR3: TGTGCCAGCATGTTAGGACAGGGAAATGAAAAACTGTTTTTT. Filled out from reference TRBV7-9 and TRBJ1-4, the complete variable domain reads DTGVSQNPRHKITKRGQNVTFRCDPISEHNRLYWYRQTLGQGPEFLTYFQNEAQLEKSRLLSDRFSAERPKGSFSTLEIQRTEQGDSAMYLCASMLGQGNEKLFFGSGTQLSVL.

V is TRBV4-1 and J is TRBJ2-2; D is unclear. The V end was cut by 3 bases, the J end by 3 bases, with 20 bases between. Germline V CDR1 and CDR2: MGHRA, YSYEKL. This CDR3 spans 18 amino acids. Here the CDR3 reads CASSQGKATESYTGELFF. For the CDR3, the DNA is TGCGCCAGCAGCCAGGGGAAGGCAACCGAGTCTTACACCGGGGAGCTGTTTTTT.

The chain carries TRBV5-1 and TRBJ2-2; 7 nucleotides agree with TRBD1. In germline, CDR1 is SGHRS, CDR2 YFSETQ. J gave up 5 bases and V 0 bases, and 7 bases lay outside the gene matches. There are 16 residues in the CDR3. CDR3 coding DNA: TGCGCCAGCAGCTTGGGAGTGACAGGGTTAACCGGGGAGCTGTTTTTT. This translates into CASSLGVTGLTGELFF.

The chain recombines TRBV27 with TRBJ2-7; 7 bases fit TRBD1. CDR3 length: 15 amino acids. The junction had 12 bases not matched to a gene; V was cut back by 7 bases and J by 3 bases. The germline V gene encodes CDR1 MNHEY and CDR2 SMNVEV (reference sequence). The CDR3 DNA reads TGTGCCAGCAAGAAACAGGGACAGTTTCTCTACGAGCAGTACTTC. It specifies CASKKQGQFLYEQYF.

This chain uses TRBV19 with TRBJ1-1; 10 bases fit TRBD1. The ends lost 5 bases at V and 5 bases at J; junction bases unmatched: 11. CDR1 is LNHDA and CDR2 is SQIVND in the germline V gene (reference sequence). CDR3 length equals 16 residues. CDR3 protein: CASSPGQGVRLTEAFF. CDR3 coding DNA: TGTGCCAGTAGTCCCGGACAGGGGGTGAGGCTTACTGAAGCTTTCTTT.

V and J are TRBV30 and TRBJ2-2; possibly TRBD2 for D (6 bases). CDR1 and CDR2 (germline): GTSNPN, SVGIG (reference sequence). The CDR3 runs 18 residues. Trimming took 3 bases from V and 0 from J, leaving 20 bases between them. CDR3 in DNA: TGTGCCTGGAGGAGGGACTCCCGGACTACGTCGAACACCGGGGAGCTGTTTTTT. Encoded protein: CAWRRDSRTTSNTGELFF.

V and J are TRBV6-1 and TRBJ2-5; 12 bases map to TRBD2. After removal of 4 bases from V and 2 bases from J, the junction contained 2 bases not matched to a gene. Germline V gene sequence: CDR1 MNHNS, CDR2 SASEGT. The CDR3 extends over 15 amino acids. CDR3 sequence reads: CASSGLAGGQETQYF. The CDR3 coding sequence is TGTGCCAGCAGTGGGCTAGCGGGGGGGCAAGAGACCCAGTACTTC.

The chain links TRBV28 to TRBJ1-2; 8 nucleotides match TRBD1. Germline CDR1 is MDHEN and CDR2 is SYDVKM. The CDR3 is 14 residues long. J lost 4 bases, V lost 5 bases, and 6 bases had no gene match. The CDR3 reads CASSLQGVSYGYTF. The CDR3 bases are TGTGCCAGCAGTCTACAGGGGGTTTCCTATGGCTACACCTTC.

This chain joins TRBV27 and TRBJ2-7, with TRBD2 matching 8 bases. This CDR3 is 16 amino acids long. Germline V gene sequence: CDR1 MNHEY, CDR2 SMNVEV (reference sequence). V gave up 5 bases and J gave up 1 base; unmatched junction bases: 10. CDR3 amino acids: CASSPWETSASYEQYF. CDR3 sequence (DNA): TGTGCCAGCAGTCCCTGGGAGACTAGCGCTTCCTACGAGCAGTACTTC.

The J gene is TRBJ2-2, the V gene TRBV9; TRBD1 or TRBD2 may be the D gene (6 bases each). Germline V CDR1 and CDR2: SGDLS, YYNGEE. The CDR3 sequence is 14 residues long. Trimming stripped 3 bases from V and 5 bases from J, with 11 bases between. The CDR3 DNA reads as TGTGCCAGCAGCGCAACAGGGACTACCGGGGAGCTGTTTTTT. Encoded protein: CASSATGTTGELFF.

This clone was recorded only once. The chain couples TRBV14 to TRBJ2-7; D is possibly TRBD1 (6 bases). The V gene lost 2 bases and the J gene lost 3 bases, with 11 bases spanning the gap. CDR3 length: 14 residues. Germline values: CDR1 SGHDN, CDR2 FVKESK. CDR3 in amino acids: CASSQTGPDYEQYF. The CDR3 DNA sequence: TGTGCCAGCAGCCAAACAGGGCCTGACTACGAGCAGTACTTC.

This chain uses TRBV5-1 with TRBJ1-2; D might be TRBD1 (6 bases). Trimming took 4 bases from V and 2 from J, leaving 15 bases between them. The CDR3 spans 15 residues. Looked up from germline, CDR1 is SGHRS and CDR2 is YFSETQ. The CDR3: CASSHGQRHNYGYTF. CDR3 DNA sequence: TGCGCCAGCAGCCACGGACAGCGCCACAACTATGGCTACACCTTC.

The V call is TRBV7-2, the J call TRBJ1-2, with 7 bases matching TRBD1. CDR3 length equals 15 residues. Germline V gene lookup returns CDR1 SGHTA and CDR2 FQGNSA. V lost 1 base and J lost 4; bases outside the gene matches: 6. CDR3 nucleotides: TGTGCCAGCAGCTTAGTGAGAGGGGGCGGCTATGGCTACACCTTC. It codes for CASSLVRGGGYGYTF.

The CDR3 protein is CAWSVGTPSSYNEQFF. As DNA, the CDR3 is TGTGCCTGGAGTGTAGGGACACCGAGCTCCTACAATGAGCAGTTCTTC. This chain joins TRBV30 and TRBJ2-1; tentative D call: TRBD1 (6 bases). Germline loops: CDR1 GTSNPN, CDR2 SVGIG (reference sequence). The CDR3 sequence is 16 residues long. Trimming pared 0 bases from V and 0 bases from J, leaving 12 bases between.

This clone was counted only a few times. This chain links TRBV30 with TRBJ1-1; D may be TRBD1 (6 bases). Trimming pared 3 bases from V and 1 base from J, leaving 12 bases between. The CDR3 contains 14 residues. CDR1 GTSNPN and CDR2 SVGIG come from the germline V gene (reference sequence). The CDR3 loop is CAWRGDRRNTEAFF. Written as DNA, the CDR3 is TGTGCCTGGAGGGGCGACAGGCGGAACACTGAAGCTTTCTTT.

CDR3 in amino acids: CASSLTTGDTEAFF. CDR3 sequence (DNA): TGTGCCAGCAGCTTAACGACAGGGGACACTGAAGCTTTCTTT. The rearrangement joins TRBV7-9 to TRBJ1-1, with TRBD1 identical over 8 bases. The CDR3 has 14 residues. The V gene's germline CDR1 is SEHNR and CDR2 FQNEAQ (reference sequence). Trimming at V came to 2 bases and at J to 3 bases, leaving 2 bases not matched to a gene.

V and J are TRBV7-9 and TRBJ1-1, with D unresolved. Germline V gene sequence: CDR1 SEHNR, CDR2 FQNEAQ (reference sequence). The CDR3 loop spans 13 amino acids. V gave up 3 bases and J gave up 3 bases, with 8 bases separating them. The CDR3 sequence: CASSFSGDTEAFF. The CDR3 nucleotides are TGTGCCAGCAGCTTTAGCGGGGACACTGAAGCTTTCTTT. The full variable domain, its missing parts supplied by reference TRBV7-9 and TRBJ1-1, is DTGVSQNPRHKITKRGQNVTFRCDPISEHNRLYWYRQTLGQGPEFLTYFQNEAQLEKSRLLSDRFSAERPKGSFSTLEIQRTEQGDSAMYLCASSFSGDTEAFFGQGTRLTVV.

The J gene is TRBJ1-5, the V gene TRBV21-1; whether TRBD1, the table's D call, matches the DNA was not checked. TRBV21-1 is an annotated pseudogene. The CDR3 runs 16 residues. CDR3 nucleotides: TGTGCCAGCAGCAAAGGAGGGGACAGTAGAGATCAGCCCCAGCATTTT. Protein sequence: CASSKGGDSRDQPQHF.

The chain has TRBV7-9 and TRBJ1-5; 8 nucleotides agree with TRBD1. Germline values: CDR1 SEHNR, CDR2 FQNEAQ (reference sequence). Losses at the gene ends were 4 bases for V and 3 bases for J; bases not matched to a gene: 8. CDR3 length: 16 amino acids. CDR3 sequence reads: CASSSSRTGHNQPQHF. The DNA for the CDR3 is TGTGCCAGCAGCTCTAGCAGGACAGGGCACAATCAGCCCCAGCATTTT.

V gene TRBV27 combines with J gene TRBJ2-5; D ambiguous. The CDR3 loop spans 13 amino acids. V lost 4 bases to trimming and J lost 1 base, with 7 bases between them. The germline gives CDR1 MNHEY, CDR2 SMNVEV (reference sequence). In DNA, the CDR3 is TGTGCCAGCAGTTGGCGGAGCCAAGAGACCCAGTACTTC. It is translated as CASSWRSQETQYF.

The V gene is TRBV27, the J gene TRBJ2-7, with D possibly matching TRBD2 (6 bases). Germline CDR1 and CDR2: MNHEY and SMNVEV (reference sequence). CDR3 length equals 14 residues. V was trimmed by 4 bases and J by 4 bases, leaving 14 bases between them. CDR3 residues: CASSSRDLIYEQYF. The CDR3 DNA reads as TGTGCCAGCAGTTCAAGGGACTTGATATACGAGCAGTACTTC.

The chain couples TRBV10-2 to TRBJ2-3; unclear D gene. V lost 2 bases and J lost 4, with 7 bases in between. The germline CDR1 and CDR2 sequences are WSHSY and SAAADI. This CDR3 has 13 residues. The CDR3 nucleotides are TGCGCCAGCAGTGAGCGGGCCGCAGATACGCAGTATTTT. Its protein is CASSERAADTQYF.

CDR3: CASTNEELRSYNEQFF. The CDR3 DNA sequence: TGTGCCAGCACCAATGAGGAACTCCGCTCCTACAATGAGCAGTTCTTC. This rearrangement joins TRBV5-4 to TRBJ2-1; D is unresolved. CDR1 SGHNT and CDR2 YYREEE come from the germline V gene (reference sequence). The CDR3 totals 16 residues. V lost 6 bases and J 0 bases, leaving 16 bases between the germline ends.

J is TRBJ1-6 and V is TRBV5-1, with 9 nucleotides matching TRBD1. This CDR3 is 12 amino acids long. V gave up 7 bases and J gave up 10 bases; unmatched junction bases: 3. Per the germline V gene, CDR1 is SGHRS and CDR2 is YFSETQ. CDR3 amino acids: CASRDRDSPLHF. CDR3 in DNA: TGCGCCAGCCGGGACAGGGACTCACCCCTCCACTTT. Looking up the rest from reference TRBV5-1 and TRBJ1-6 gives the full variable domain: KAGVTQTPRYLIKTRGQQVTLSCSPISGHRSVSWYQQTPGQGLQFLFEYFSETQRNKGNFPGRFSGRQFSNSRSEMNVSTLELGDSALYLCASRDRDSPLHFGNGTRLTVT.

V is TRBV19 and J is TRBJ2-7; no definite D call. This CDR3 comprises 12 residues. Germline CDR1 LNHDA, CDR2 SQIVND (reference sequence). Trimming took 5 bases from V and 7 from J, leaving 12 bases between them. As DNA, the CDR3 is TGTGCCAGTAGTCACGTCTTCCATGAGCAGTACTTC. Protein sequence: CASSHVFHEQYF.

The rearrangement uses TRBV15 and TRBJ2-7; 7 bases are a match to TRBD2. Losses at the gene ends were 5 bases for V and 3 bases for J; bases not matched to a gene: 7. CDR3 length equals 14 residues. Germline V gives CDR1 LNHNV, CDR2 YYDKDF (reference sequence). Here the CDR3 DNA reads TGTGCCACCAGCCAGAGCGGGACTAACTACGAGCAGTACTTC. This gives the protein CATSQSGTNYEQYF.

The chain couples TRBV27 to TRBJ1-2; TRBD1 agrees at 9 bases. With V trimmed by 5 bases and J by 4 bases, 5 bases remained unmatched. Germline V gene lookup returns CDR1 MNHEY and CDR2 SMNVEV (reference sequence). This CDR3 has 14 amino acids. The CDR3 sequence is CASSPGTGIYGYTF. CDR3 nucleotides: TGTGCCAGCAGTCCCGGGACAGGGATCTATGGCTACACCTTC.

The chain joins TRBV6-6 to TRBJ1-5, with 8 positions matching TRBD1. The CDR3 has 16 amino acids. The V gene end was trimmed by 4 bases and the J gene end by 1 base; junction bases not matched to a gene: 6. The germline V gene has CDR1 MNHNY and CDR2 SVGAGI (reference sequence). CDR3 sequence (DNA): TGTGCCAGCAGTTCCGGGACAGGTGGAAGCAATCAGCCCCAGCATTTT. Encoded protein: CASSSGTGGSNQPQHF.

The chain couples TRBV4-2 to TRBJ1-6; the D is unclear. The CDR3 runs to 17 residues. The germline V and J ends were trimmed by 1 base and 3 bases, with 13 bases remaining between them. Per the germline V gene, CDR1 is LGHNA and CDR2 is YNFKEQ. In nucleotides, the CDR3 is TGTGCCAGCAGCCAAGCCATGGGCGGAATCTATAATTCACCCCTCCACTTT. This sequence encodes CASSQAMGGIYNSPLHF.